A single sample is the source of the 32 T cell receptor beta chains below, sequenced in a study of T cell responses to AZD1222 COVID-19 vaccine. Produced via immunoSEQ multiplex PCR; TCRdb's table is partial and in-frame only. The profile shows around 190,000 clones, just over 85% of them singletons. The input for sequencing was peripheral blood, taken 28 days after the second AZD1222 dose. Every receptor here comes from an adult who received the AZD1222 COVID-19 vaccine.

This clone was seen once. The chain has TRBV7-9 and TRBJ2-3; possibly TRBD2 for D (6 bases). CDR1 and CDR2 (germline): SEHNR, FQNEAQ (reference sequence). The V and J ends lost 2 bases and 0 bases respectively, with 15 bases between them. This CDR3 comprises 17 residues. CDR3 protein: CASSLSGSGLSTDTQYF. The CDR3 nucleotides are TGTGCCAGCAGCTTAAGCGGTAGCGGATTGAGCACAGATACGCAGTATTTT.

This chain connects TRBV5-4 to TRBJ2-3; 7 nucleotides match TRBD1. The CDR3 is made up of 13 amino acids. The germline V gene has CDR1 SGHNT and CDR2 YYREEE (reference sequence). The V and J ends lost 4 bases and 7 bases, in that order; junction bases with no gene match: 6. CDR3 coding DNA: TGTGCCAGCAGCCTGGACAGGAGGAATACGCAGTATTTT. Residues: CASSLDRRNTQYF.

The chain uses TRBV7-9 and TRBJ2-3, with D perhaps matching TRBD1 (6 bases). There are 16 residues in the CDR3. Germline-derived CDR1 and CDR2 are SEHNR and FQNEAQ (reference sequence). Between the trimmed V and J ends, which lost 5 bases and 2 bases, there was a span of 17 bases. CDR3 region: CASSPSSQGHTDTQYF. CDR3 nucleotides: TGTGCCAGCAGCCCCTCATCCCAGGGACACACAGATACGCAGTATTTT.

The chain uses TRBV3-1 (or the pseudogene TRBV3-2) and TRBJ2-1; 7 positions match TRBD2. Trimming removed 4 bases from V and 12 bases from J; junction bases left unmatched: 18. The germline gives CDR1 LGHDT, CDR2 YNNKEL (reference sequence). This CDR3 contains 16 residues. The DNA of the CDR3 is TGTGCCAGCAGCCCCCGGGGGGAGCCTACCCGCGCTGTGCAGTTCTTC. Translating gives CASSPRGEPTRAVQFF.

This clone has a single count. The V and J genes are TRBV4-2 and TRBJ2-2; the match to TRBD2 covers 9 bases. In germline, CDR1 is LGHNA, CDR2 YNFKEQ. The ends lost 0 bases at V and 6 bases at J; junction bases unmatched: 5. The CDR3 runs 16 residues. This CDR3 is CASSQDGLAGPGELFF. In nucleotides, the CDR3 is TGTGCCAGCAGCCAAGATGGCCTAGCGGGGCCCGGGGAGCTGTTTTTT.

For the CDR3, the DNA is TGTGCCAGCAGCGAACAGGGGGCCTCCTATAATTCACCCCTCCACTTT. Amino acid sequence: CASSEQGASYNSPLHF. This chain links TRBV2 with TRBJ1-6; 9 bases map to TRBD1. J gave up 0 bases and V 6 bases, and 3 bases lay outside the gene matches. This CDR3 comprises 16 residues. CDR1 is SNHLY, CDR2 FYNNEI, per germline.

The rearrangement joins TRBV7-2 to TRBJ1-6; D is perhaps TRBD1 (5 bases). V gave up 6 bases and J gave up 15 bases, with 15 bases separating them. There are 12 residues in the CDR3. The germline V gene encodes CDR1 SGHTA and CDR2 FQGNSA. The CDR3, as DNA: TGTGCCAGCAGTCCCCGTAACGGGGGCCTCCACTTT. Its protein product is CASSPRNGGLHF.

This clone has just a few counts. V is TRBV19 and J is TRBJ2-2; no firm D call. The CDR3 has 14 residues. Germline CDR1 LNHDA, CDR2 SQIVND (reference sequence). V was cut by 0 bases and J by 2 bases, with 4 bases left in between. CDR3 bases: TGTGCCAGTAGTATAGAGATAAACACCGGGGAGCTGTTTTTT. The encoded protein is CASSIEINTGELFF.

The rearrangement links TRBV27 to TRBJ2-1; possibly TRBD2 for D (6 bases). The V end was cut by 3 bases, the J end by 6 bases, with 15 bases between. Germline V gene lookup returns CDR1 MNHEY and CDR2 SMNVEV (reference sequence). The CDR3 contains 15 residues. The CDR3 DNA sequence: TGTGCCAGCAGTTTCCTGGGCGGGGTGAGCAATGAGCAGTTCTTC. It specifies CASSFLGGVSNEQFF.

V usage is TRBV18 and J usage is TRBJ1-5, with a possible D match to TRBD1 (5 bases). V was pared by 3 bases and J by 4 bases, with 10 bases between. CDR1 KGHSH and CDR2 LQKENI come from the germline V gene. The CDR3 length is 14 residues. The CDR3 DNA is TGTGCCAGCTCACCCACGGGGGAAAATCAGCCCCAGCATTTT. Its translation: CASSPTGENQPQHF.

This chain uses TRBV10-2 with TRBJ1-1; D is undetermined. Germline V gene lookup returns CDR1 WSHSY and CDR2 SAAADI. V lost 8 bases, J lost 1 base, and 11 bases lay in between. This CDR3 comprises 13 residues. CDR3 bases: TGCGCCAGCGCCGACGGAAAGAACACTGAAGCTTTCTTT. Protein product: CASADGKNTEAFF.

In its sample, this clone was seen many times. The chain employs TRBV6-5 and TRBJ2-7, with 9 bases identical to TRBD1. With 0 bases clipped from V and 5 bases from J, the junction kept 8 bases outside the gene matches. This CDR3 spans 16 amino acids. CDR1 MNHEY and CDR2 SVGAGI come from the germline V gene. CDR3 bases: TGTGCCAGCAGTTACTCGCCCGGGACAGGGCTGGACGAGCAGTACTTC. Translated, it gives CASSYSPGTGLDEQYF.

Comment on this clone: This sample also contains other DNA sequences that code for the same CDR3. V is TRBV6-5 and J is TRBJ1-1; 8 bases line up with TRBD1. The CDR3 extends over 13 amino acids. Germline values: CDR1 MNHEY, CDR2 SVGAGI. Germline trimming cut 6 bases from V and 4 bases from J; bases unmatched to any gene: 4. The CDR3 region has the DNA TGTGCCAGCAGGCCCACAGGGGGCACTGAAGCTTTCTTT. It specifies CASRPTGGTEAFF.

The V call is TRBV6-4, the J call TRBJ2-2; D not resolved. In germline, CDR1 is MRHNA, CDR2 SNTAGT. This CDR3 has 14 amino acids. V was trimmed by 0 bases and J by 5 bases, leaving 7 bases between them. This CDR3 reads CASSDSGVTGELFF. CDR3 DNA: TGTGCCAGCAGTGACTCGGGTGTGACCGGGGAGCTGTTTTTT.

This clone was counted only a few times. The chain couples TRBV6-5 to TRBJ1-1; 8 bases match TRBD1. The CDR3 sequence is 15 residues long. The trim removed 6 bases at V and 3 bases at J, leaving 9 bases unmatched. CDR1 MNHEY and CDR2 SVGAGI come from the germline V gene. The CDR3 bases are TGTGCCAGCAGACTACAGGGGGGCATGGACACTGAAGCTTTCTTT. Amino acid sequence: CASRLQGGMDTEAFF.

Written as DNA, the CDR3 is TGTGCCAGCAGTTTTAACAGCCAAGAGACCCAGTACTTC. Residues: CASSFNSQETQYF. The chain joins TRBV12-3 or TRBV12-4 to TRBJ2-5; D gene ambiguous. The CDR3 runs to 13 residues. Trimming pared 3 bases from V and 1 base from J, leaving 6 bases between.

This clone was seen once. The rearrangement uses TRBV7-9 and TRBJ1-5; D possibly corresponds to TRBD1 (5 bases). The germline gives CDR1 SEHNR, CDR2 FQNEAQ (reference sequence). CDR3 size: 13 residues. V lost 4 bases and J lost 5, with 9 bases in between. The CDR3 spells CASSSGTDQPQHF. The DNA for the CDR3 is TGTGCCAGCAGCTCCGGGACCGATCAGCCCCAGCATTTT.

V gene TRBV20-1 combines with J gene TRBJ1-1; D is uncertain. Germline CDR1 DFQATT, CDR2 SNEGSKA (reference sequence). Trimming removed 5 bases at V and 1 base at J, with 5 bases between. This CDR3 spans 11 amino acids. The chain's CDR3 is CSAWGNTEAFF. CDR3 nucleotide sequence: TGCAGTGCTTGGGGGAACACTGAAGCTTTCTTT.

The chain couples TRBV18 to TRBJ2-7, with 9 nucleotides matching TRBD1. CDR1 is KGHSH and CDR2 is LQKENI in the germline V gene. With V trimmed by 3 bases and J by 2 bases, 8 bases remained unmatched. The CDR3 loop spans 16 amino acids. The CDR3 protein is CASSPRQGDRTYEQYF. The DNA for the CDR3 is TGTGCCAGCTCACCGCGACAGGGGGATCGGACCTACGAGCAGTACTTC.

The chain joins TRBV6-4 to TRBJ2-1; D perhaps matches TRBD1 (5 bases). The CDR3 loop spans 15 amino acids. Trimming left V 5 bases short and J 1 base short, with 12 bases between. The germline V gene has CDR1 MRHNA and CDR2 SNTAGT. CDR3 sequence (DNA): TGTGCCAGCAGTCCAGTTAGGGGTTCCTACAATGAGCAGTTCTTC. The encoded protein is CASSPVRGSYNEQFF.

The chain is built from TRBV4-2 and TRBJ2-1; 9 positions match TRBD2. In germline, CDR1 is LGHNA, CDR2 YNFKEQ. V was clipped by 0 bases and J by 2 bases; unmatched bases: 2. There are 16 residues in the CDR3. CDR3 protein: CASSQEVAGAYNEQFF. The CDR3 DNA is TGTGCCAGCAGCCAAGAAGTAGCGGGGGCCTACAATGAGCAGTTCTTC.

V usage is TRBV5-1 and J usage is TRBJ1-4; tentatively, D is TRBD1 (6 bases). Trimming left V 10 bases short and J 4 bases short, with 11 bases between. Germline CDR1 and CDR2: SGHRS and YFSETQ. The CDR3 consists of 12 residues. The CDR3 nucleotides are TGCGCCGAGGAGGACAGTAATGAAAAACTGTTTTTT. Its protein is CAEEDSNEKLFF.

The V call is TRBV6-5, the J call TRBJ1-1; unclear D gene. CDR3 length: 14 residues. The V end was cut by 7 bases, the J end by 1 base, with 13 bases between. CDR1 is MNHEY and CDR2 is SVGAGI in the germline V gene. The CDR3 protein is CASTKDWENTEAFF. The CDR3 coding sequence is TGTGCCAGCACAAAGGACTGGGAGAACACTGAAGCTTTCTTT.

This sequence joins TRBV3-1 (or the pseudogene TRBV3-2) and TRBJ2-5; D is possibly TRBD2 (5 bases). There are 13 residues in the CDR3. CDR1 is LGHDT and CDR2 is YNNKEL in the germline V gene (reference sequence). V lost 7 bases to trimming and J lost 5 bases, with 14 bases between them. CDR3 amino acids: CASMREGHETQYF. In DNA, the CDR3 is TGTGCCAGCATGAGGGAAGGGCACGAGACCCAGTACTTC.

The V and J genes are TRBV14 and TRBJ2-3; 8 bases line up with TRBD2. This CDR3 region has 12 residues. The J segment lost 9 bases and the V segment lost 4 bases, leaving 3 bases of the junction unmatched. Per germline, CDR1 SGHDN and CDR2 FVKESK. The CDR3 coding sequence is TGTGCCAGCAGCCTTAGCGGGGTAACGCAGTATTTT. This codes for CASSLSGVTQYF.

The chain recombines TRBV5-1 with TRBJ2-7; 10 nucleotides match TRBD1. Germline CDR1 and CDR2: SGHRS and YFSETQ. This CDR3 has 17 residues. Trimming took 2 bases from V and 2 from J; bases not matched to a gene: 10. CDR3 amino acids: CASSFRITGQGTYEQYF. CDR3 sequence (DNA): TGCGCCAGCAGCTTTAGGATAACGGGACAGGGGACCTACGAGCAGTACTTC.

The chain combines TRBV2 with TRBJ1-1; no clear D gene. V was shortened by 4 bases and J by 8 bases, with 11 bases between the two germline ends. The CDR3 is 12 amino acids. Germline V CDR1 and CDR2: SNHLY, FYNNEI. CDR3 sequence reads: CASSAERREAFF. CDR3 DNA: TGTGCCAGCAGTGCTGAGAGGAGAGAAGCTTTCTTT.

This sequence joins TRBV20-1 and TRBJ2-4; no clear D. There are 14 residues in the CDR3. Germline V gene data show CDR1 as DFQATT and CDR2 as SNEGSKA (reference sequence). Trimming removed 3 bases at V and 0 bases at J, with 9 bases between. CDR3 in DNA: TGCAGTGCTAGTGGGTTTTTAGCCAAAAACATTCAGTACTTC. It yields the protein CSASGFLAKNIQYF.

This clone was seen a few times. The chain links TRBV11-2 to TRBJ2-5; D is undetermined. Germline V gene lookup returns CDR1 SGHAT and CDR2 FQNNGV. The CDR3 loop spans 13 amino acids. Trimming cost V 6 bases and J 5 bases, with 13 bases left between them. The DNA for the CDR3 is TGTGCCAGCAGATTATGGATCGGGGAGACCCAGTACTTC. Translated, it gives CASRLWIGETQYF.

The V call is TRBV30, the J call TRBJ2-2; D is unclear. The V end was cut by 8 bases, the J end by 2 bases, with 12 bases between. The CDR3 contains 13 residues. Per germline, CDR1 GTSNPN and CDR2 SVGIG (reference sequence). The CDR3, as DNA: TGTGCCCGCCTGATGGGTAACACCGGGGAGCTGTTTTTT. It yields the protein CARLMGNTGELFF. Filled out from reference TRBV30 and TRBJ2-2, the complete variable domain reads SQTIHQWPATLVQPVGSPLSLECTVEGTSNPNLYWYRQAAGRGLQLLFYSVGIGQISSEVPQNLSASRPQDRQFILSSKKLLLSDSGFYLCARLMGNTGELFFGEGSRLTVL.

The gene calls are TRBV10-2 and TRBJ1-2, with 9 bases fitting TRBD1. CDR3 length: 15 residues. Trimming cost V 3 bases and J 3 bases; bases outside gene matches: 5. Germline values: CDR1 WSHSY, CDR2 SAAADI. CDR3 amino acids: CASSDTGGSHYGYTF. Written as DNA, the CDR3 is TGCGCCAGCAGTGATACAGGGGGCTCTCACTATGGCTACACCTTC.

This clone showed up just once. The rearrangement links TRBV6-5 to TRBJ2-7; TRBD1 is a possible D gene (5 bases). Germline-derived CDR1 and CDR2 are MNHEY and SVGAGI. CDR3 length equals 13 residues. Trimming cost V 6 bases and J 3 bases, with 12 bases left between them. The DNA of the CDR3 is TGTGCCAGCAGCCAGGGCCGAGGCTACGAGCAGTACTTC. Translation: CASSQGRGYEQYF.